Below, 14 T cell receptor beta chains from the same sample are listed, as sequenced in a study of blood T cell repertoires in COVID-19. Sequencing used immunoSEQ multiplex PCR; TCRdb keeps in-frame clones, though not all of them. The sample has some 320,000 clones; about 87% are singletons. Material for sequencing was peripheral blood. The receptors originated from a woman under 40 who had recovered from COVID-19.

CDR3 sequence: CASSLPGLAGRDTQYF. CDR3 nucleotides: TGTGCCAGCAGCCTACCGGGGCTAGCGGGGCGGGATACGCAGTATTTT. V gene TRBV5-4 combines with J gene TRBJ2-3; 9 bases are shared with TRBD2. The CDR3 runs to 16 residues. The germline CDR1 and CDR2 sequences are SGHNT and YYREEE (reference sequence). Trimming cost V 4 bases and J 6 bases; bases outside gene matches: 12.

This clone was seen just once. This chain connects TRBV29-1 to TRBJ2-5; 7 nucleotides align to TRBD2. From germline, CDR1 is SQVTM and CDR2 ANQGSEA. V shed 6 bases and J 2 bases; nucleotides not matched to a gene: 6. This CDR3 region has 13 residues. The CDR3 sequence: CSVQRGVQETQYF. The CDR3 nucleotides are TGCAGCGTGCAGCGGGGCGTACAAGAGACCCAGTACTTC.

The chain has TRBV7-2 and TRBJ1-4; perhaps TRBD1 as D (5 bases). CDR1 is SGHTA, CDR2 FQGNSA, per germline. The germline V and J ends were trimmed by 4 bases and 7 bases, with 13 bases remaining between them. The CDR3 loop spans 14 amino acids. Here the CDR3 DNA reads TGTGCCAGCAGCTCAGGTCTAAGGGGTGAAAAACTGTTTTTT. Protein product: CASSSGLRGEKLFF.

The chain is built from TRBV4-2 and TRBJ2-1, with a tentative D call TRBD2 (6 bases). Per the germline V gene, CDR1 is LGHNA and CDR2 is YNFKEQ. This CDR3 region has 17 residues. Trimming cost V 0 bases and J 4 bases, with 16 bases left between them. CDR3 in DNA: TGTGCCAGCAGCCAAGATGCCTCAGGGAGGTTTTACAATGAGCAGTTCTTC. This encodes CASSQDASGRFYNEQFF.

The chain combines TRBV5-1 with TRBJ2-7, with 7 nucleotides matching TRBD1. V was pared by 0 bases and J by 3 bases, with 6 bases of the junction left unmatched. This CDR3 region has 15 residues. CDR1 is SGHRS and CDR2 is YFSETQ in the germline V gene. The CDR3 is CASSLDGTANYEQYF. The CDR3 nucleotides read TGCGCCAGCAGCTTGGATGGGACAGCGAACTACGAGCAGTACTTC.

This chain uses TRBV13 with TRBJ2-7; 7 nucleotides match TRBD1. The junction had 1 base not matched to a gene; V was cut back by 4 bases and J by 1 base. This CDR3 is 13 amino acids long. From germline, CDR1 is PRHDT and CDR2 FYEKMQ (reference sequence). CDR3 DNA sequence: TGTGCCAGCAGCTCGGGACAGTCCTACGAGCAGTACTTC. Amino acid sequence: CASSSGQSYEQYF.

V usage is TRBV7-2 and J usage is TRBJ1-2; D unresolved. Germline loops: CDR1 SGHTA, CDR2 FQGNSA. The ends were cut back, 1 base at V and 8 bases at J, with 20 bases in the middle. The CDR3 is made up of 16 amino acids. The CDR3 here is CASSLDSSGRLDGYTF. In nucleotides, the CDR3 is TGTGCCAGCAGCTTAGATTCATCGGGGAGGTTGGACGGCTACACCTTC.

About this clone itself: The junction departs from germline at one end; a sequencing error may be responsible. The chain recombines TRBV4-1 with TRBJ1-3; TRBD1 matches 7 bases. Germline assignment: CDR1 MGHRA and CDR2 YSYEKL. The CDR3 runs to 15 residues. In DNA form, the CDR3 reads TGCGCCAGCAGCCAAGATCCGCCAGGGGGAAGCACCATATATTTT. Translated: CASSQDPPGGSTIYF.

CDR3 bases: TGTGCCAGCATTAGAGCGAGACAGATGAACACTGAAGCTTTCTTT. It specifies CASIRARQMNTEAFF. The chain is built from TRBV6-5 and TRBJ1-1; D is possibly TRBD1 (5 bases). Per the germline V gene, CDR1 is MNHEY and CDR2 is SVGAGI. With 7 bases removed from V and 0 bases from J, the gap between germline ends came to 15 bases. This CDR3 has 15 residues.

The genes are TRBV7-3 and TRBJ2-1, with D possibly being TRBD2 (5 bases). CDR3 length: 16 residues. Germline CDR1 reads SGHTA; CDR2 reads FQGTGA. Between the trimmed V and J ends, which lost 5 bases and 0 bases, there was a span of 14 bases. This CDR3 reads CASSPYSGSSYNEQFF. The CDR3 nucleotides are TGTGCCAGCAGCCCATACAGTGGGAGCTCCTACAATGAGCAGTTCTTC.

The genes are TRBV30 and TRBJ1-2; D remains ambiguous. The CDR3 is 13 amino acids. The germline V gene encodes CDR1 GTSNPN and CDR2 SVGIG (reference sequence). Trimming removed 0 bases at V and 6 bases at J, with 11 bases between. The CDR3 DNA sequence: TGTGCCTGGAGTGTTATTTTAGGAGATGGCTACACCTTC. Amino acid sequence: CAWSVILGDGYTF.

The CDR3 DNA is TGTGCCAGCAGCCAAGGGACTGCGAACACTGAAGCTTTCTTT. It is translated as CASSQGTANTEAFF. V and J are TRBV28 and TRBJ1-1; possible D gene TRBD1, 5 bases. The CDR3 runs to 14 residues. V dropped 6 bases and J dropped 1 base, with 12 bases sitting between them. Germline lookup yields CDR1 MDHEN and CDR2 SYDVKM. Based on the CDR3 plus reference TRBV28 and TRBJ1-1, the full variable domain is DVKVTQSSRYLVKRTGEKVFLECVQDMDHENMFWYRQDPGLGLRLIYFSYDVKMKEKGDIPEGYSVSREKKERFSLILESASTNQTSMYLCASSQGTANTEAFFGQGTRLTVV.

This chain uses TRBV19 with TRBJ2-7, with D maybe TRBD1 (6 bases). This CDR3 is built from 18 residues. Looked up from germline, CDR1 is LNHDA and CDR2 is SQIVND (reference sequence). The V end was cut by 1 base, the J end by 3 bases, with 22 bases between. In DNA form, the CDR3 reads TGTGCCAGTAGTATAGGAAGCCCTACAGGGACCTCTGTCTACGAGCAGTACTTC. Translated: CASSIGSPTGTSVYEQYF.

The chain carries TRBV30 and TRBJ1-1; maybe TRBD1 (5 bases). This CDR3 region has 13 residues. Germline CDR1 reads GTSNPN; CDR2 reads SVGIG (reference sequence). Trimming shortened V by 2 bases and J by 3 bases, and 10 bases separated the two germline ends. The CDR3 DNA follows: TGTGCCTGGAGTCGGGGGTTCCACACTGAAGCTTTCTTT. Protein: CAWSRGFHTEAFF. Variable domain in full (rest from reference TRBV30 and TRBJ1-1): SQTIHQWPATLVQPVGSPLSLECTVEGTSNPNLYWYRQAAGRGLQLLFYSVGIGQISSEVPQNLSASRPQDRQFILSSKKLLLSDSGFYLCAWSRGFHTEAFFGQGTRLTVV.